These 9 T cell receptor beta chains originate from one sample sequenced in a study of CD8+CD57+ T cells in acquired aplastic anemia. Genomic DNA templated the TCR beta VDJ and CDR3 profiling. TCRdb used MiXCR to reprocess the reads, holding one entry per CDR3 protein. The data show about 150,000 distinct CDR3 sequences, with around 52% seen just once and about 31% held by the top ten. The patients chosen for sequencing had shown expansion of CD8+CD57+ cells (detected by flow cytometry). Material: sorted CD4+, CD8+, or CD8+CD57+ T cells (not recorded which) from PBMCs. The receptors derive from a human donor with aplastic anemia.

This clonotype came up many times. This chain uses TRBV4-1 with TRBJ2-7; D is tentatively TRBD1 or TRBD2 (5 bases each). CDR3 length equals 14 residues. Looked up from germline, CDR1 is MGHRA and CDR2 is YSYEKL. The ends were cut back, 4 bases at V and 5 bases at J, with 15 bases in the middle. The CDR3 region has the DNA TGCGCCAGCAGCCTCGTCGGGGCAGGAGACGAGCAGTACTTC. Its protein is CASSLVGAGDEQYF.

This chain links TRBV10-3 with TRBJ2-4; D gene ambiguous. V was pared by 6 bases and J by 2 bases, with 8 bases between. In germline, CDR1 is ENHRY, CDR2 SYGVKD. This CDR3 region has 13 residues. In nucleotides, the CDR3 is TGTGCCATCAGCGGCGGACCCAAAAACATTCAGTACTTC. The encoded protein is CAISGGPKNIQYF.

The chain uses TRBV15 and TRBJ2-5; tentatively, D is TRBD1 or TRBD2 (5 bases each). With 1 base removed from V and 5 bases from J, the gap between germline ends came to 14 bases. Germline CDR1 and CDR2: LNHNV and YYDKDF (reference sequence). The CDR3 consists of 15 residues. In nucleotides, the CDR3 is TGTGCCACCAGCAGAGCAGGACGGGGCGGGGAGACCCAGTACTTC. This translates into CATSRAGRGGETQYF.

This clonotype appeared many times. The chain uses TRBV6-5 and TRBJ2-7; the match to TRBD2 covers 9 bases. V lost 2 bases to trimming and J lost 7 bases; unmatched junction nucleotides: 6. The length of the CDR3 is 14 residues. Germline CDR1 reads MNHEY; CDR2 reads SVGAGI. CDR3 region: CASSYTGLAREQYF. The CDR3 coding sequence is TGTGCCAGCAGTTACACCGGACTAGCGCGGGAGCAGTACTTC.

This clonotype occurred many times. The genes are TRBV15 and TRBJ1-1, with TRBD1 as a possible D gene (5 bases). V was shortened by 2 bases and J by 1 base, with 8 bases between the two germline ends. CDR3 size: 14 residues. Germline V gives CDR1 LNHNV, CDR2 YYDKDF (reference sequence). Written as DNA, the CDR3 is TGTGCCACCAGCAGATTCACAGGGAACACTGAAGCTTTCTTT. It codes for CATSRFTGNTEAFF.

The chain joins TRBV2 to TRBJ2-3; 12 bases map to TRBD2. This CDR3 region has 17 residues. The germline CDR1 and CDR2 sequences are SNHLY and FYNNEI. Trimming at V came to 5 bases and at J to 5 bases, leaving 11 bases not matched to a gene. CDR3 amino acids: CASSNSRLAGVEDTQYF. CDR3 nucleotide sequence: TGTGCCAGCAGTAACTCACGACTAGCGGGGGTAGAAGATACGCAGTATTTT.

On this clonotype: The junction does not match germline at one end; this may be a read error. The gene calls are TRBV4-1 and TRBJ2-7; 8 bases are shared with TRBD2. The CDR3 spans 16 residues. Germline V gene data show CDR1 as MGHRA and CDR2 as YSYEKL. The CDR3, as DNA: TGCGCCAGCAGGCAAGCGGTGGCGGGAGGCGGGTACGAGCAGTACTTC. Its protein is CASRQAVAGGGYEQYF.

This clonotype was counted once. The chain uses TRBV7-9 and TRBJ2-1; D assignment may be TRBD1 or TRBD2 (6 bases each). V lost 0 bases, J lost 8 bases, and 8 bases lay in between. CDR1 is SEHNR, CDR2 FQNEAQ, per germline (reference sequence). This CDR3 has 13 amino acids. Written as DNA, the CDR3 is TGTGCCAGCAGCTTAGCGGGGGGCTATGAGCAGTTCTTC. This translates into CASSLAGGYEQFF.

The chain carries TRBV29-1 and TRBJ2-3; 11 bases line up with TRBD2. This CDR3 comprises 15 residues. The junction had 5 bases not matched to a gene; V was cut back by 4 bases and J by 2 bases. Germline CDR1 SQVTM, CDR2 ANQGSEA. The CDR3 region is CSVGGTSGYTDTQYF. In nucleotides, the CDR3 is TGCAGCGTTGGCGGGACTAGCGGATACACAGATACGCAGTATTTT.